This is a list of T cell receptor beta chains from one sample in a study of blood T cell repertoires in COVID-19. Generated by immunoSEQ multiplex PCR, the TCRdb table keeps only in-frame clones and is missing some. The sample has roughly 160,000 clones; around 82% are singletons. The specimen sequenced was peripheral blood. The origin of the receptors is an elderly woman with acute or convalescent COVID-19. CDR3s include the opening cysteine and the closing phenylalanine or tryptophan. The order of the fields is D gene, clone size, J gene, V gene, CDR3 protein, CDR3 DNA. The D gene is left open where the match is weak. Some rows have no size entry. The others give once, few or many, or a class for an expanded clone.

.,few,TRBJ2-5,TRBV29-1,CSVALTGQETQYF,TGCAGCGTTGCCCTGACAGGCCAAGAGACCCAGTACTTC
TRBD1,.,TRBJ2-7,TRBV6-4,CASSPEWGQGAYEQYF,TGTGCCAGCAGTCCGGAGTGGGGACAGGGGGCCTACGAGCAGTACTTC
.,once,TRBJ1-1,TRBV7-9,CASSWGGLMNTEAFF,TGTGCCAGCAGCTGGGGGGGTCTCATGAACACTGAAGCTTTCTTT
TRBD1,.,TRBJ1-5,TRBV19,CASSSPGQGMTMVPQHF,TGTGCCAGTAGTTCCCCGGGACAGGGAATGACAATGGTACCCCAGCATTTT
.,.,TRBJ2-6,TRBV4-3,CASSQAWGRGGANVLTF,TGCGCCAGCAGCCAAGCATGGGGCAGGGGAGGGGCCAACGTCCTGACTTTC
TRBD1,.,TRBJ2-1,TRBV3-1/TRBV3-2,CASSPWDRGSYNEQFF,TGTGCCAGCAGCCCGTGGGACAGGGGGTCCTACAATGAGCAGTTCTTC
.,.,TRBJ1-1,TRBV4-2,CASSQDVGGGGTEAFF,TGTGCCAGCAGCCAAGATGTTGGTGGGGGGGGCACTGAAGCTTTCTTT
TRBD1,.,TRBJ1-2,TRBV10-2,CASTPGTGPGYTF,TGCGCCAGTACTCCCGGGACAGGGCCTGGCTACACCTTC
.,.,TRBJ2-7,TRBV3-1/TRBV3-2,CASSSQGSYEQYF,TGTGCCAGCAGCTCACAGGGATCCTACGAGCAGTACTTC
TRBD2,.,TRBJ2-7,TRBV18,CASSPPTGGRGSEQYF,TGTGCCAGCTCACCCCCAACGGGAGGACGGGGGAGTGAGCAGTACTTC
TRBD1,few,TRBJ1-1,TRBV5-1,CASSPGQAFTEAFF,TGCGCCAGCAGCCCAGGACAGGCCTTCACTGAAGCTTTCTTT
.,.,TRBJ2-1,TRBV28,CASSQGRAEQFF,TGTGCCAGCAGTCAGGGGCGGGCTGAGCAGTTCTTC
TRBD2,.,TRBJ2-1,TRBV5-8,CASRLNRGLAGLAYNEQFF,TGTGCCAGCAGATTAAATCGAGGGCTAGCGGGGCTCGCCTACAATGAGCAGTTCTTC
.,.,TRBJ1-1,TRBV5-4,CASSRTGGKNTEAFF,TGTGCCAGCAGCCGTACGGGGGGTAAGAACACTGAAGCTTTCTTT